The rows below give T cell receptor beta chains drawn from one sample of a study of T cells after yellow fever vaccination. Each CDR3 protein gets one entry after TCRdb re-called the 5' RACE reads with MiXCR. The table records 500,000 to 650,000 distinct CDR3 sequences, approximately 13% of them present only once. The sequenced sample was PBMCs, obtained on the day of the yellow fever booster vaccination. These receptors all stem from a man aged 25 to 40 who received the YFV17D yellow fever vaccine. The CDR3 runs from the conserved cysteine through the conserved F or W. D genes are given only for firm matches. Size tells how often a clone was seen (once, few, many) or the class of an expanded clone, and some rows leave it out.

abundance: .
d_gene: .
v_gene: TRBV20-1
j_gene: TRBJ2-2
CDR3nt: TGCAGTGCTGACCGTGGAGCCCAGGGCACCGGGGAGCTGTTTTTT
CDR3aa: CSADRGAQGTGELFF

abundance: .
d_gene: TRBD2
v_gene: TRBV18
j_gene: TRBJ2-1
CDR3nt: TGTGCCAGCTCACCCTCCCCCAGCGGGAACGGTGAGCAGTTCTTC
CDR3aa: CASSPSPSGNGEQFF

abundance: .
d_gene: .
v_gene: TRBV7-2
j_gene: TRBJ2-7
CDR3nt: TGTGCCAGCAGCCCAAGGGCCCAGCCGAGCTCCTACGAGCAGTACTTC
CDR3aa: CASSPRAQPSSYEQYF

abundance: few
d_gene: .
v_gene: TRBV29-1
j_gene: TRBJ2-7
CDR3nt: TGCAGCGTTGTTACGGGCTCCACCTACGAGCAGTACTTC
CDR3aa: CSVVTGSTYEQYF

abundance: few
d_gene: TRBD2
v_gene: TRBV19
j_gene: TRBJ2-1
CDR3nt: TGTGCCAGTAGTGGGGGACTAGCGGGAGAAGAAAGGTTCGATGAGCAGTTCTTC
CDR3aa: CASSGGLAGEERFDEQFF

abundance: .
d_gene: .
v_gene: TRBV12-3/TRBV12-4
j_gene: TRBJ2-7
CDR3nt: TGTGCCAGCAGTTTAGCGCGAGAAGGGGTTCGCTACTCCTACGAGCAGTACTTC
CDR3aa: CASSLAREGVRYSYEQYF

abundance: many
d_gene: .
v_gene: TRBV27
j_gene: TRBJ2-1
CDR3nt: TGTGCCAGCAGTTTATCCGGGTATGAGCAGTTCTTC
CDR3aa: CASSLSGYEQFF

abundance: .
d_gene: TRBD1
v_gene: TRBV19
j_gene: TRBJ2-7
CDR3nt: TGTGCCAGTAGGTCCCGGCAGGGGGCCTACGAGCAGTACTTC
CDR3aa: CASRSRQGAYEQYF

abundance: few
d_gene: .
v_gene: TRBV4-2
j_gene: TRBJ1-2
CDR3nt: TGTGCCAGCAGCCAAGGCACAAGAGATCACTATGGCTACACCTTC
CDR3aa: CASSQGTRDHYGYTF

abundance: few
d_gene: .
v_gene: TRBV20-1
j_gene: TRBJ1-2
CDR3nt: TGCAGTGCTCGACCCGGCGCCGACTATGGCTACACCTTC
CDR3aa: CSARPGADYGYTF

abundance: .
d_gene: TRBD1
v_gene: TRBV7-9
j_gene: TRBJ2-3
CDR3nt: TGTGCCAGCAGCCCCCCCAAGGGGGCAACAGATACGCAGTATTTT
CDR3aa: CASSPPKGATDTQYF

abundance: .
d_gene: .
v_gene: TRBV29-1
j_gene: TRBJ2-5
CDR3nt: TGCAGCGTTGAGCAGGGGGGGATCGAGACCCAGTACTTC
CDR3aa: CSVEQGGIETQYF

abundance: many
d_gene: .
v_gene: TRBV12-3/TRBV12-4
j_gene: TRBJ2-2
CDR3nt: TGTGCCAGCAGTGTTAGGGCAGGTCTACTTCGACCCGCGAACACCGGGGAGCTGTTTTTT
CDR3aa: CASSVRAGLLRPANTGELFF

abundance: many
d_gene: .
v_gene: TRBV29-1
j_gene: TRBJ2-7
CDR3nt: TGCAGCGTTGCCGGGGGCCCACTTTACGAGCAGTACTTC
CDR3aa: CSVAGGPLYEQYF

abundance: few
d_gene: TRBD2
v_gene: TRBV6-5
j_gene: TRBJ2-7
CDR3nt: TGTGCCAGCAGTTACTCTGGGCTAGCGGGTCAGACCTACGAGCAGTACTTC
CDR3aa: CASSYSGLAGQTYEQYF

abundance: few
d_gene: TRBD2
v_gene: TRBV6-5
j_gene: TRBJ2-1
CDR3nt: TGTGCCAGCAGTTGGATTAGCGGGATTGGGAATGAGCAGTTCTTC
CDR3aa: CASSWISGIGNEQFF

abundance: .
d_gene: .
v_gene: TRBV5-1
j_gene: TRBJ2-3
CDR3nt: TGCGCCAGCAGCCCCAAGGAGCGCCTGGCGGATACGCAGTATTTT
CDR3aa: CASSPKERLADTQYF

abundance: .
d_gene: .
v_gene: TRBV18
j_gene: TRBJ1-5
CDR3nt: TGTGCCAGCTCACCAAATTTGCAGGTTAGCAATCAGCCCCAGCATTTT
CDR3aa: CASSPNLQVSNQPQHF

abundance: .
d_gene: .
v_gene: TRBV6-5
j_gene: TRBJ2-7
CDR3nt: TGTGCCAGCAGTTACAGGCTCGAAGCTCCGAGGAGCGAGCAGTACTTC
CDR3aa: CASSYRLEAPRSEQYF

abundance: once
d_gene: TRBD1
v_gene: TRBV13
j_gene: TRBJ1-4
CDR3nt: TGTGCCAGCAGCCTTTGGGGACAGGAAAAACTGTTTTTT
CDR3aa: CASSLWGQEKLFF

abundance: few
d_gene: .
v_gene: TRBV24-1
j_gene: TRBJ2-2
CDR3nt: TGTGCCACCAGTGACTCAGGGGCCGGGGAGCTGTTTTTT
CDR3aa: CATSDSGAGELFF

abundance: few
d_gene: TRBD2
v_gene: TRBV20-1
j_gene: TRBJ2-1
CDR3nt: TGCAGTGCTATCGGTACTAGCGGAGGAAACAATGAGCAGTTCTTC
CDR3aa: CSAIGTSGGNNEQFF

abundance: .
d_gene: TRBD1
v_gene: TRBV5-4
j_gene: TRBJ2-7
CDR3nt: TGTGCCAGCAGCGGGACAGGGAGAGTCGAGCAGTACTTC
CDR3aa: CASSGTGRVEQYF

abundance: .
d_gene: .
v_gene: TRBV29-1
j_gene: TRBJ2-3
CDR3nt: TGCAGCGTTCGGCGGACCGACACAGATACGCAGTATTTT
CDR3aa: CSVRRTDTDTQYF

abundance: few
d_gene: .
v_gene: TRBV5-1
j_gene: TRBJ2-5
CDR3nt: TGCGCCAGCAGGCCCGAACAAAACCAAGAGACCCAGTACTTC
CDR3aa: CASRPEQNQETQYF

abundance: .
d_gene: TRBD1
v_gene: TRBV18
j_gene: TRBJ1-6
CDR3nt: TGTGCCAGCTCACCAAGACAGGGTGGTAATTCACCCCTCCACTTT
CDR3aa: CASSPRQGGNSPLHF

abundance: .
d_gene: TRBD2
v_gene: TRBV20-1
j_gene: TRBJ2-2
CDR3nt: TGCTGTGCTAATCGGGCGGGGGGCCCTAACACCGGGGAGCTGTTTTTT
CDR3aa: CCANRAGGPNTGELFF

abundance: few
d_gene: .
v_gene: TRBV4-3
j_gene: TRBJ2-3
CDR3nt: TGCGCCAGCAGCCAAGAGGGGTCCCGCACAGATACGCAGTATTTT
CDR3aa: CASSQEGSRTDTQYF

abundance: .
d_gene: TRBD1
v_gene: TRBV6-1
j_gene: TRBJ2-3
CDR3nt: TGTGCCAGCGGGTATACAGGGGGAGCCACAGATACGCAGTATTTT
CDR3aa: CASGYTGGATDTQYF

abundance: .
d_gene: TRBD2
v_gene: TRBV6-2/TRBV6-3
j_gene: TRBJ2-1
CDR3nt: TGTGCCAGCAGTTACGGGGCGGGAGTGCAGTTCTTC
CDR3aa: CASSYGAGVQFF

abundance: few
d_gene: TRBD2
v_gene: TRBV20-1
j_gene: TRBJ2-1
CDR3nt: TGCAGTGCTAGAGATCCCGCGGGGGGACATGAGCAGTTCTTC
CDR3aa: CSARDPAGGHEQFF

abundance: few
d_gene: .
v_gene: TRBV12-3/TRBV12-4
j_gene: TRBJ2-5
CDR3nt: TGTGCCAGCAGTTCCTCCGAAACGAGCGGCTGGCGGCAAGAGACCCAGTACTTC
CDR3aa: CASSSSETSGWRQETQYF

abundance: .
d_gene: TRBD1
v_gene: TRBV20-1
j_gene: TRBJ2-1
CDR3nt: TGCAGTGCCCTCCGGGACAGGGGGCCTAATGAGCAGTTCTTC
CDR3aa: CSALRDRGPNEQFF

abundance: many
d_gene: .
v_gene: TRBV6-2/TRBV6-3
j_gene: TRBJ2-7
CDR3nt: TGTGCCAGCAGTCGACGTTACGAGCAGTACTTC
CDR3aa: CASSRRYEQYF

abundance: few
d_gene: .
v_gene: TRBV6-2/TRBV6-3
j_gene: TRBJ2-3
CDR3nt: TGTGCCAGCAGTTACCTGTCTCGGACAGATACGCAGTATTTT
CDR3aa: CASSYLSRTDTQYF

abundance: .
d_gene: .
v_gene: TRBV5-1
j_gene: TRBJ2-3
CDR3nt: TGCGCCAGCAGCTTGGCCCAGGGTGGGTCAGATACGCAGTATTTT
CDR3aa: CASSLAQGGSDTQYF

abundance: few
d_gene: .
v_gene: TRBV27
j_gene: TRBJ2-7
CDR3nt: TGTGCCAGCAGTTCCTCCGGGACCGATTGGGGCGAGCAGTACTTC
CDR3aa: CASSSSGTDWGEQYF

abundance: many
d_gene: .
v_gene: TRBV12-3/TRBV12-4
j_gene: TRBJ2-3
CDR3nt: TGTGCCACACAGGACTACAACACAGATACGCAGTATTTT
CDR3aa: CATQDYNTDTQYF

abundance: .
d_gene: .
v_gene: TRBV5-6
j_gene: TRBJ2-2
CDR3nt: TGTGCCAGCAGCTTTCGGTGGGGGGGGCCGAACACCGGGGAGCTGTTTTTT
CDR3aa: CASSFRWGGPNTGELFF

abundance: .
d_gene: TRBD2
v_gene: TRBV20-1
j_gene: TRBJ2-7
CDR3nt: TGCAGTGCTCCAGTACACCTTGGGGCTAGCGGGAAGCAGTACTTC
CDR3aa: CSAPVHLGASGKQYF

abundance: few
d_gene: .
v_gene: TRBV5-1
j_gene: TRBJ2-2
CDR3nt: TGCGCCAGCAGCTTGACAATTGCCACCTGGGAGCTGTTTTTT
CDR3aa: CASSLTIATWELFF

abundance: .
d_gene: TRBD1
v_gene: TRBV27
j_gene: TRBJ1-5
CDR3nt: TGTGCCAGCAGTCCCCGACAGGGCCCCAATCAGCCCCAGCATTTT
CDR3aa: CASSPRQGPNQPQHF

abundance: few
d_gene: .
v_gene: TRBV20-1
j_gene: TRBJ2-1
CDR3nt: TGCAGTGCCGGAGGGCTCAATGAGCAGTTCTTC
CDR3aa: CSAGGLNEQFF

abundance: few
d_gene: TRBD2
v_gene: TRBV3-1
j_gene: TRBJ2-7
CDR3nt: TGTGCCAGCAGGCAGTCTCGGCTAGCGGGAGGGGACGAGCAGTACTTC
CDR3aa: CASRQSRLAGGDEQYF